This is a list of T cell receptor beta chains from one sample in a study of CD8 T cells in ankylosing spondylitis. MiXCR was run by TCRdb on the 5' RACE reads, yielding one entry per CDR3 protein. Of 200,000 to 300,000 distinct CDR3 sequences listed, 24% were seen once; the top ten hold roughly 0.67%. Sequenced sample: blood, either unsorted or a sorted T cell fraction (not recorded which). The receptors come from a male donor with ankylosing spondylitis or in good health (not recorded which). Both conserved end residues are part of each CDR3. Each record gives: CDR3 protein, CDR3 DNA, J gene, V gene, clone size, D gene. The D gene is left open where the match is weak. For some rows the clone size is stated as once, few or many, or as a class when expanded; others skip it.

CDR3: CSAKTSGANTGELFF
DNA: TGCAGTGCTAAGACTAGCGGGGCGAACACCGGGGAGCTGTTTTTT
J: TRBJ2-2
V: TRBV20-1
size: many
D: TRBD2

CDR3: CAGRRSKRASGTDTQYF
DNA: TGTGCCGGCCGGAGGAGTAAACGGGCTAGCGGCACAGATACGCAGTATTTT
J: TRBJ2-3
V: TRBV2
size: many
D: NA

CDR3: CSAHVPGDQPQHF
DNA: TGCAGTGCTCACGTCCCGGGGGACCAGCCCCAGCATTTT
J: TRBJ1-5
V: TRBV20-1
size: NA
D: NA

CDR3: CASSGLAEQYF
DNA: TGTGCCAGCAGTGGACTGGCCGAGCAGTACTTC
J: TRBJ2-7
V: TRBV6-1
size: few
D: NA

CDR3: CASSAGASTDTQYF
DNA: TGTGCCAGCAGCGCCGGGGCTAGCACAGATACGCAGTATTTT
J: TRBJ2-3
V: TRBV7-6
size: many
D: NA

CDR3: CASSLLQGADGYTF
DNA: TGCGCCAGCAGCTTACTACAGGGGGCGGACGGCTACACCTTC
J: TRBJ1-2
V: TRBV5-1
size: NA
D: TRBD1

CDR3: CACTRDRYGEQYF
DNA: TGTGCCTGTACCCGGGACAGGTATGGCGAGCAGTACTTC
J: TRBJ2-7
V: TRBV30
size: many
D: TRBD1

CDR3: CASSSEFTGELFF
DNA: TGTGCCAGCAGCTCCGAGTTCACCGGGGAGCTGTTTTTT
J: TRBJ2-2
V: TRBV9
size: many
D: NA

CDR3: CASSLRVGNNEQFF
DNA: TGTGCCAGCAGTTTAAGGGTGGGTAACAATGAGCAGTTCTTC
J: TRBJ2-1
V: TRBV12-3/TRBV12-4
size: few
D: NA

CDR3: CASSLDRTGVPNEQYF
DNA: TGTGCCAGCAGTCTAGATAGGACAGGGGTACCCAACGAGCAGTACTTC
J: TRBJ2-7
V: TRBV12-3/TRBV12-4
size: many
D: TRBD1

CDR3: CASSHGPLGAEQYF
DNA: TGCGCCAGCAGCCATGGGCCGCTGGGGGCCGAGCAGTACTTC
J: TRBJ2-7
V: TRBV4-1
size: few
D: NA

CDR3: CSVVDRGGYTF
DNA: TGCAGCGTTGTGGACAGGGGGGGCTACACCTTC
J: TRBJ1-2
V: TRBV29-1
size: many
D: TRBD1

CDR3: CASRPPGNYGYTF
DNA: TGTGCCAGCAGACCCCCCGGGAACTATGGCTACACCTTC
J: TRBJ1-2
V: TRBV28
size: few
D: NA

CDR3: CASSKYGASETQYF
DNA: TGTGCCAGCAGTAAATACGGGGCTTCAGAGACCCAGTACTTC
J: TRBJ2-5
V: TRBV12-3/TRBV12-4
size: NA
D: NA